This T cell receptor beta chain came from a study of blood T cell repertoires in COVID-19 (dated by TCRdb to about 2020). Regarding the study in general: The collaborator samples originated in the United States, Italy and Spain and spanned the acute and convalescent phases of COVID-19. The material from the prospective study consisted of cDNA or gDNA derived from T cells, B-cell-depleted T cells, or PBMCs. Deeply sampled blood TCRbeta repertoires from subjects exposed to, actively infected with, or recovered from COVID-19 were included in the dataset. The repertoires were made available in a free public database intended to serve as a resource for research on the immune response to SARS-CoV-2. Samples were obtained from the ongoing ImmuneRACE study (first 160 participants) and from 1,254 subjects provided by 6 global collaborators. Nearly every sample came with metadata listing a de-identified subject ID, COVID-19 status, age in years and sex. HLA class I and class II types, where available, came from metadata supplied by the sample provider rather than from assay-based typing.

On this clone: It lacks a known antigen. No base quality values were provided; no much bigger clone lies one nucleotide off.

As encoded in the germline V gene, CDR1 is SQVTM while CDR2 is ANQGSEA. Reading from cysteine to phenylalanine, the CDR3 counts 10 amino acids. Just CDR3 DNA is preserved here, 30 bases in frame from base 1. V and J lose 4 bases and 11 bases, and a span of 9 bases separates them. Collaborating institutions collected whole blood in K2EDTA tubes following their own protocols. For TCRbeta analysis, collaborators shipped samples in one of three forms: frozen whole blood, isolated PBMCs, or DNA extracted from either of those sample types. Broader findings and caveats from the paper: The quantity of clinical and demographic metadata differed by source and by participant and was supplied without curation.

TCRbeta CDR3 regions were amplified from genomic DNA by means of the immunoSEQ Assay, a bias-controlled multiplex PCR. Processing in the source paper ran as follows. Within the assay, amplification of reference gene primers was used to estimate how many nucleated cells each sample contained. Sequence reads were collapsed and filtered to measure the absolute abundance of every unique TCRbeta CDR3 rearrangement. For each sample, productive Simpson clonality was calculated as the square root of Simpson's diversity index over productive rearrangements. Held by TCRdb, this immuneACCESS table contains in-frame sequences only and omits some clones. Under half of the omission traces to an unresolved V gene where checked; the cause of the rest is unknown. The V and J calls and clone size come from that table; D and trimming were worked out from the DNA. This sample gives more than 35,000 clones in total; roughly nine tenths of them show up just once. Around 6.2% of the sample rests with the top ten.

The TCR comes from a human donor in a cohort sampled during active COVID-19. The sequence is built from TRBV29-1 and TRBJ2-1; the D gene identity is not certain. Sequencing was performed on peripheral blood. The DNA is TGCAGCGTTGGAACAGAAAAGCAGTTCTTC. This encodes CSVGTEKQFF.